Shown below are 5 T cell receptor beta chains from a single sample sequenced in a study of cytomegalovirus exposure and HLA in healthy donors. Primers included in the PCR were 60 Vbeta and 13 Jbeta primers. Sequencing used immunoSEQ multiplex PCR; TCRdb keeps in-frame clones, though not all of them. The sample's table shows fewer than 85,000 clones. The sequencing input was PBMCs. These receptors all stem from a woman aged 40 to 50 in good health and CMV-seropositive.

The chain carries TRBV18 and TRBJ2-7, with TRBD2 matching 10 bases. This CDR3 contains 15 residues. Germline V gene data show CDR1 as KGHSH and CDR2 as LQKENI. The V gene end was trimmed by 6 bases and the J gene end by 0 bases; junction bases not matched to a gene: 5. The CDR3 DNA reads as TGTGCCAGCTCGCCTGGACTAGCGGACTCCTACGAGCAGTACTTC. Translated: CASSPGLADSYEQYF.

V gene TRBV19 combines with J gene TRBJ2-5, with 14 nucleotides matching TRBD2. This CDR3 is built from 18 residues. Germline lookup yields CDR1 LNHDA and CDR2 SQIVND (reference sequence). The V gene end was trimmed by 5 bases and the J gene end by 3 bases; junction bases not matched to a gene: 11. The CDR3 nucleotides are TGTGCCAGTAGTTTTGGGACTAGCGGGAGTATGGGGGAAGAGACCCAGTACTTC. This codes for CASSFGTSGSMGEETQYF. Together with reference TRBV19 and TRBJ2-5, the CDR3 gives the full variable domain: DGGITQSPKYLFRKEGQNVTLSCEQNLNHDAMYWYRQDPGQGLRLIYYSQIVNDFQKGDIAEGYSVSREKKESFPLTVTSAQKNPTAFYLCASSFGTSGSMGEETQYFGPGTRLLVL.

The J gene is TRBJ2-5, the V gene TRBV7-2; D gene unclear. Germline V gene lookup returns CDR1 SGHTA and CDR2 FQGNSA. The V gene lost 6 bases and the J gene lost 2 bases, with 10 bases spanning the gap. This CDR3 comprises 13 residues. CDR3 residues: CASRFGPQETQYF. CDR3 in DNA: TGTGCCAGCAGGTTTGGCCCTCAAGAGACCCAGTACTTC.

The chain employs TRBV6-1 and TRBJ2-5, with D unclear. V lost 0 bases to trimming and J lost 5 bases, with 16 bases between them. The length of the CDR3 is 16 residues. Germline V gene sequence: CDR1 MNHNS, CDR2 SASEGT. CDR3 coding DNA: TGTGCCAGCAGTGAAGCGACCTCGTACGTCAGGGAGACCCAGTACTTC. It specifies CASSEATSYVRETQYF.

The chain uses TRBV7-9 and TRBJ2-1, with TRBD2 matching over 8 bases. Germline CDR1 SEHNR, CDR2 FQNEAQ (reference sequence). With 0 bases clipped from V and 0 bases from J, the junction kept 7 bases outside the gene matches. This CDR3 comprises 18 residues. Here the CDR3 reads CASSLAPREGYSYNEQFF. As DNA, the CDR3 is TGTGCCAGCAGCTTAGCGCCCCGGGAGGGTTACTCCTACAATGAGCAGTTCTTC.